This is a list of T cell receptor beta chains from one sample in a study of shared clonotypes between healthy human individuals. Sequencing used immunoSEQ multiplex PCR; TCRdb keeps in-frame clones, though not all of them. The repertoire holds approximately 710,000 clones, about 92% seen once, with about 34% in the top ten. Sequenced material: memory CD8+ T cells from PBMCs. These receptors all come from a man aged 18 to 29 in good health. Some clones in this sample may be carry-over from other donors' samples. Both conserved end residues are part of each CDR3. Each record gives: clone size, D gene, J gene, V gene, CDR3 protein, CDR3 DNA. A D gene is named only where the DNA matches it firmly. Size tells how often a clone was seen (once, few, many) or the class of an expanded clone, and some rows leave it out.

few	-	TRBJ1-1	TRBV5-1	CASSRTQRNTEAFF	TGCGCCAGCAGTCGGACCCAGAGGAACACTGAAGCTTTCTTT
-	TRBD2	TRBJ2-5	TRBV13	CASSVRKREGRETQYF	TGTGCCAGCAGCGTCAGGAAGCGGGAGGGCCGGGAGACCCAGTACTTC
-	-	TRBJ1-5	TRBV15	CATGTPEGLQPQHF	TGTGCCACCGGAACCCCGGAGGGATTGCAGCCCCAGCATTTT
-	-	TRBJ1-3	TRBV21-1	CASSKEETGQLGNTIYF	TGTGCCAGCAGCAAAGAAGAGACAGGGCAACTTGGAAACACCATATATTTT
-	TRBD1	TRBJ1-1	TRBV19	CASTQGQGYTEAFF	TGTGCCAGCACTCAAGGACAGGGATACACTGAAGCTTTCTTT
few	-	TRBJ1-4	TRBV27	CASSLRGEVEKLFF	TGTGCCAGCAGTTTGCGGGGAGAGGTAGAAAAACTGTTTTTT
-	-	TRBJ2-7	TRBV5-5	CASSWAGTPSYEQYF	TGTGCCAGCAGCTGGGCCGGGACGCCTTCCTACGAGCAGTACTTC
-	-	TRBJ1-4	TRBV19	CASSIDDLELFF	TGTGCCAGTAGTATTGACGACCTCGAACTGTTTTTT
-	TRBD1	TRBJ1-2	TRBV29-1	CSVTPPTGGRGYTF	TGCAGCGTTACACCACCTACAGGGGGCCGTGGCTACACCTTC
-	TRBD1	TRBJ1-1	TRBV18	CASSWGPGGRWTEAFF	TGTGCCAGCTCCTGGGGTCCAGGGGGCAGGTGGACTGAAGCTTTCTTT
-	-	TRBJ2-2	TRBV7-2	CASSTPRTANTGELFF	TGTGCCAGCAGCACCCCAAGAACGGCGAACACCGGGGAGCTGTTTTTT
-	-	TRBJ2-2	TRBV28	CASSSIDTPTGPGELFF	TGTGCCAGCAGTTCGATAGACACTCCTACAGGGCCCGGGGAGCTGTTTTTT
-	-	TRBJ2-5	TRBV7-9	CASSLEQGSETQYF	TGTGCCAGCAGCTTGGAACAGGGTTCGGAGACCCAGTACTTC
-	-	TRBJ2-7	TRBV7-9	CASSPTLIYEQYF	TGTGCCAGCAGCCCCACTCTCATCTACGAGCAGTACTTC
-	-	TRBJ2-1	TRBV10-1	CASSANRDYNEQFF	TGCGCCAGCAGTGCTAACAGGGATTACAATGAGCAGTTCTTC
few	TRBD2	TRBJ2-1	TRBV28	CASSLLTGTSSYNEQFF	TGTGCCAGCAGTTTATTGACCGGGACTAGCTCCTACAATGAGCAGTTCTTC
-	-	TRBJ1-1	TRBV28	CASSPRQAQLNTEAFF	TGTGCCAGCAGTCCGAGACAGGCACAATTGAACACTGAAGCTTTCTTT
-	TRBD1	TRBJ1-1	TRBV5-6	CASSLDRGYALNTEAFF	TGTGCCAGCAGCTTGGACAGGGGTTACGCCTTGAACACTGAAGCTTTCTTT
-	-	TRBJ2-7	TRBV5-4	CASSLWDTSYEQYF	TGTGCCAGCAGCTTGTGGGACACATCCTACGAGCAGTACTTC
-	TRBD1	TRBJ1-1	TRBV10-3	CAIRAAGQGPEAFF	TGTGCCATCAGAGCCGCGGGACAGGGGCCGGAAGCTTTCTTT
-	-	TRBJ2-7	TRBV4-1	CASSPREGAYEQYF	TGCGCCAGCAGCCCCAGAGAGGGGGCCTACGAGCAGTACTTC
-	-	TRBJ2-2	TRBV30	CAWRVLAPGELFF	TGTGCCTGGAGAGTCCTAGCCCCCGGGGAGCTGTTTTTT
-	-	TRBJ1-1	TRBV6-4	CASSDLEGAFF	TGTGCCAGCAGTGACCTAGAGGGAGCTTTCTTT
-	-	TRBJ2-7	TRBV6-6	CASSYLRGFNYEQYF	TGTGCCAGCAGTTACCTTCGCGGGTTCAACTACGAGCAGTACTTC
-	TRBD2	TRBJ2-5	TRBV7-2	CASSFVTSGQETQYF	TGTGCCAGCAGCTTTGTGACTAGCGGCCAAGAGACCCAGTACTTC
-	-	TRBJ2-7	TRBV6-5	CASSRSGTPYEQYF	TGTGCCAGCAGTCGTTCCGGGACGCCCTACGAGCAGTACTTC
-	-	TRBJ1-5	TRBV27	CASSFGASNQPQHF	TGTGCCAGCAGTTTCGGAGCGAGCAATCAGCCCCAGCATTTT
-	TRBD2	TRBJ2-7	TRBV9	CASSVGVGGYEQYF	TGTGCCAGCAGCGTAGGGGTGGGAGGGTACGAGCAGTACTTC
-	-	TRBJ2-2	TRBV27	CASSLDSGELFF	TGTGCCAGCAGTTTAGACTCCGGGGAGCTGTTTTTT
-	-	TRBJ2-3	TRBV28	CASSFTPDTTQYF	TGTGCCAGCAGTTTCACCCCTGATACTACGCAGTATTTT
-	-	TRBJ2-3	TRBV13	CASSTRGSSTDTQYF	TGTGCCAGCAGCACCCGTGGCTCTAGCACAGATACGCAGTATTTT
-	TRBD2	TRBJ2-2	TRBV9	CASSGGLAKAGELFF	TGTGCCAGCAGCGGGGGACTAGCGAAAGCCGGGGAGCTGTTTTTT
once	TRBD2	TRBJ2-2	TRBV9	CASSVPTSGRARAGELFF	TGTGCCAGCAGCGTACCGACGAGCGGGAGGGCCCGCGCCGGGGAGCTGTTTTTT
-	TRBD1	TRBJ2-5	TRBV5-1	CASRKGQGDQETQYF	TGCGCCAGCAGGAAAGGACAGGGGGATCAAGAGACCCAGTACTTC
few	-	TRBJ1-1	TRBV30	CAWSGHQNTEAFF	TGTGCCTGGAGTGGACACCAGAACACTGAAGCTTTCTTT
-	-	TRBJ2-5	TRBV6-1	CASDRSQETQYF	TGTGCCAGCGACAGAAGCCAAGAGACCCAGTACTTC
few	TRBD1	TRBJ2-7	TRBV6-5	CASTGTGLYEQYF	TGTGCCAGCACCGGGACAGGACTGTACGAGCAGTACTTC
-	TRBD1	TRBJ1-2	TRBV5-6	CASSAMGQGGGYTF	TGTGCCAGCAGCGCTATGGGACAGGGAGGAGGCTACACCTTC
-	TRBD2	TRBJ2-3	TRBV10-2	CASSDRTRGAGTDTQYF	TGCGCCAGCAGTGACAGGACTAGAGGGGCCGGCACAGATACGCAGTATTTT
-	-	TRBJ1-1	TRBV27	CASSLVHNTEAFF	TGTGCCAGCAGTTTAGTACATAACACTGAAGCTTTCTTT
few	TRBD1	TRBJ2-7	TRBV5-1	CASSLSGTGGYEQYF	TGCGCCAGCAGCTTGTCCGGGACAGGGGGCTACGAGCAGTACTTC
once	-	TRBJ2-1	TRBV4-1	CASSQVGHTNNEQFF	TGCGCCAGCAGCCAAGTCGGCCATACGAACAATGAGCAGTTCTTC
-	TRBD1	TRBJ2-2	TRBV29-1	CSVAHNTGGFTGELFF	TGCAGCGTTGCCCATAATACAGGGGGCTTCACCGGGGAGCTGTTTTTT
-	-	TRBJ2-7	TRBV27	CASSLFPLAYYEQYF	TGTGCCAGCAGTTTATTTCCACTAGCCTACTACGAGCAGTACTTC
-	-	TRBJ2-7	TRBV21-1	CASSKYASGKSEQYF	TGTGCCAGCAGCAAATATGCGTCCGGCAAGTCCGAGCAGTACTTC
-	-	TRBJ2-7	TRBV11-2	CASSFTTGRPYEQYF	TGTGCCAGCAGCTTTACGACAGGGAGGCCCTACGAGCAGTACTTC
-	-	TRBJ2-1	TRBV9	CASSVALTPIEQFF	TGTGCCAGCAGCGTAGCTTTGACTCCCATTGAGCAGTTCTTC
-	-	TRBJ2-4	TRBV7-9	CASSSRAGETKNIQYF	TGTGCCAGCAGTTCTCGGGCAGGGGAAACAAAAAACATTCAGTACTTC
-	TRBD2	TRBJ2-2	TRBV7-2	CASSPLWRERVGELFF	TGTGCCAGCAGCCCTCTTTGGCGGGAGAGGGTCGGGGAGCTGTTTTTT
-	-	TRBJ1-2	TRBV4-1	CASSQEQGRFGYTF	TGCGCCAGCAGCCAAGAACAGGGACGGTTTGGCTACACCTTC
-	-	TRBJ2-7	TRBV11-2	CASSFGLGAYEQYF	TGTGCCAGCAGCTTTGGTTTGGGGGCCTACGAGCAGTACTTC
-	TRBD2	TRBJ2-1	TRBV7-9	CASSPPSGSLWVQFF	TGTGCCAGCAGCCCCCCTAGCGGGAGTTTGTGGGTACAGTTCTTC
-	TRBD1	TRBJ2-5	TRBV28	CASSPGGTQYF	TGTGCCAGCAGTCCAGGGGGGACCCAGTACTTC
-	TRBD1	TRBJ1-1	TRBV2	CASSSDRFNEAFF	TGTGCCAGCAGTTCGGACAGGTTCAATGAAGCTTTCTTT
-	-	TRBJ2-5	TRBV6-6	CASSYSPGGETQYF	TGTGCCAGCAGTTACTCTCCAGGGGGGGAGACCCAGTACTTC